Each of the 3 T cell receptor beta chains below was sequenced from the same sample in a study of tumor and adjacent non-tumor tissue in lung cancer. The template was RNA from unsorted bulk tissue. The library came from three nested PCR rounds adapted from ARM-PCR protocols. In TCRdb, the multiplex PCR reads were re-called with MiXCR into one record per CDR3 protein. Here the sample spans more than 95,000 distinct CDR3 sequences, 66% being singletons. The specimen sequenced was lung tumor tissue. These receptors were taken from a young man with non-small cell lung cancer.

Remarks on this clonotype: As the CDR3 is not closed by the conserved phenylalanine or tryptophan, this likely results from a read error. The CDR3 reads CASSSEYETALHI. CDR3 DNA: TGTGCCAGCAGCAGTGAGTACGAGACGGCCCTCCACATT. This chain links TRBV5-4 with TRBJ1-6; D gene unclear. Trimming removed 4 bases from V and 14 bases from J, with 16 bases in between. The CDR3 is made up of 13 amino acids. Germline loops: CDR1 SGHNT, CDR2 YYREEE (reference sequence).

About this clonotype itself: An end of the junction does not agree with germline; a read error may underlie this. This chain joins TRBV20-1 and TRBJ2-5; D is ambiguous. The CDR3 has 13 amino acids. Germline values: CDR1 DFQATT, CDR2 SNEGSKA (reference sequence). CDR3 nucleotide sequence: TGCAGCGCTAGTCAGGCCCTCCAAGAGACCCAGTGCTTC. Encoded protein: CSASQALQETQCF.

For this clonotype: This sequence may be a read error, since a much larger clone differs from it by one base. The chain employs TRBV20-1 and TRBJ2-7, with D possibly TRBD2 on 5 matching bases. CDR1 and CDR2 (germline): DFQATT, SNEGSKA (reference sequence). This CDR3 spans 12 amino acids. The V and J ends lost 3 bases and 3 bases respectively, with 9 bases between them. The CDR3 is CSARAGGYEQYF. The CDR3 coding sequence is TGCAGTGCTAGGGCCGGAGGCTACGAGCAGTACTTC.